What follows are 15 T cell receptor beta chains derived from one specimen sequenced in a study of cytomegalovirus exposure and HLA in healthy donors. Sequencing used immunoSEQ multiplex PCR; TCRdb keeps in-frame clones, though not all of them. This sample has 110,000 to 150,000 clones, with about 88% found just once. Sequenced: PBMCs. These receptors all come from a woman aged 18-29 years in good health and CMV-seropositive.

The gene calls are TRBV6-6 and TRBJ1-2; perhaps TRBD1 as D (5 bases). The V gene lost 8 bases and the J gene lost 5 bases, with 24 bases spanning the gap. CDR3 length: 16 amino acids. Germline V gene lookup returns CDR1 MNHNY and CDR2 SVGAGI (reference sequence). CDR3 residues: CASLGPAGGGGYGYTF. The CDR3 DNA follows: TGTGCCAGCCTAGGCCCCGCGGGGGGAGGAGGGTATGGCTACACCTTC.

The rearrangement joins TRBV28 to TRBJ2-7; 7 bases are shared with TRBD1. V lost 6 bases and J lost 4; bases outside the gene matches: 15. This CDR3 has 16 residues. Germline V CDR1 and CDR2: MDHEN, SYDVKM. In DNA, the CDR3 is TGTGCCAGCAGCCCCTCCAACGGACAGGATGGGTACGAGCAGTACTTC. This encodes CASSPSNGQDGYEQYF.

V usage is TRBV6-1 and J usage is TRBJ1-2; TRBD1 agrees at 9 bases. Germline V gene lookup returns CDR1 MNHNS and CDR2 SASEGT. V shed 6 bases and J 8 bases; nucleotides not matched to a gene: 7. This CDR3 is built from 13 residues. The CDR3 loop is CASRRGTGQGYTF. The DNA of the CDR3 is TGTGCCAGCAGGAGGGGGACAGGGCAAGGCTACACCTTC.

The gene calls are TRBV6-5 and TRBJ1-3, with D perhaps TRBD1 (6 bases). The V gene's germline CDR1 is MNHEY and CDR2 SVGAGI. V lost 6 bases, J lost 3 bases, and 12 bases lay in between. The CDR3 covers 14 residues. The CDR3 DNA sequence: TGTGCCAGCAGCCAAAGGGGGTATGGAAACACCATATATTTT. Translating gives CASSQRGYGNTIYF.

The chain uses TRBV7-9 and TRBJ1-5, with D possibly being TRBD1 (6 bases). The germline V gene encodes CDR1 SEHNR and CDR2 FQNEAQ (reference sequence). The CDR3 has 14 residues. Deletions cut 3 bases from V and 6 bases from J, with 12 bases between. CDR3 protein: CASSLDSGVQPQHF. In DNA, the CDR3 is TGTGCCAGCAGCTTGGATTCAGGGGTTCAGCCCCAGCATTTT.

V gene TRBV5-1 combines with J gene TRBJ1-2; 8 nucleotides match TRBD1. Trimming took 4 bases from V and 4 from J; bases not matched to a gene: 15. This CDR3 region has 17 residues. Looked up from germline, CDR1 is SGHRS and CDR2 is YFSETQ. The CDR3 here is CASSPGGQEIALYGYTF. Here the CDR3 DNA reads TGCGCCAGCAGCCCGGGGGGACAGGAAATCGCCCTCTATGGCTACACCTTC.

The CDR3 is CASSRVVSEFVRNEQFF. DNA for the CDR3: TGTGCCAGTAGTAGGGTCGTTAGCGAATTTGTCCGCAATGAGCAGTTCTTC. The rearrangement joins TRBV19 to TRBJ2-1, with D maybe TRBD2 (5 bases). V lost 4 bases to trimming and J lost 6 bases, with 22 bases between them. Germline CDR1 and CDR2: LNHDA and SQIVND (reference sequence). CDR3 length: 17 residues.

The chain is built from TRBV7-9 and TRBJ2-2, with D unresolved. The V end lost 1 base, the J end lost 0 bases, and 18 bases lay between the germline ends. There are 19 residues in the CDR3. Germline V gene lookup returns CDR1 SEHNR and CDR2 FQNEAQ (reference sequence). As DNA, the CDR3 is TGTGCCAGCAGCTTAGGCGGCCGAAACCTGTTCGCGAACACCGGGGAGCTGTTTTTT. Its translation is CASSLGGRNLFANTGELFF.

The chain joins TRBV15 to TRBJ2-3; TRBD2 aligns across 9 bases. Looked up from germline, CDR1 is LNHNV and CDR2 is YYDKDF (reference sequence). The V and J ends lost 1 base and 2 bases, in that order; junction bases with no gene match: 4. CDR3 length: 16 amino acids. The CDR3 DNA follows: TGTGCCACCAGCAGAGCTCTAGCGGGGACCACAGATACGCAGTATTTT. Translation gives CATSRALAGTTDTQYF.

The chain employs TRBV5-1 and TRBJ2-2; tentatively, D is TRBD2 (5 bases). The CDR3 spans 15 residues. The germline gives CDR1 SGHRS, CDR2 YFSETQ. V was pared by 7 bases and J by 8 bases, with 21 bases between. CDR3 region: CASRTVAGDLGELFF. The CDR3 coding sequence is TGCGCCAGCCGAACCGTCGCCGGGGATTTAGGGGAGCTGTTTTTT.

This chain connects TRBV9 to TRBJ1-6; tentative D call: TRBD1 (5 bases). The V and J ends lost 6 bases and 5 bases respectively, with 30 bases between them. Germline-derived CDR1 and CDR2 are SGDLS and YYNGEE. The CDR3 runs 20 residues. CDR3 in amino acids: CASTPGRGLVFIIDNSPLHF. The CDR3 region has the DNA TGTGCCAGCACCCCGGGGAGGGGTTTAGTTTTTATTATCGATAATTCACCCCTCCACTTT.

The genes are TRBV28 and TRBJ1-2, with TRBD1 identical over 8 bases. Unmatched junction bases numbered 7, after V lost 5 bases and J lost 5 bases. This CDR3 spans 14 amino acids. Germline V gene sequence: CDR1 MDHEN, CDR2 SYDVKM. The CDR3 reads CASSHTGGHYGYTF. Here the CDR3 DNA reads TGTGCCAGCAGTCACACAGGGGGACATTATGGCTACACCTTC.

This clone was recorded a few times. The chain is built from TRBV5-1 and TRBJ1-1; D is possibly TRBD1 (6 bases). V was shortened by 0 bases and J by 4 bases, with 10 bases between the two germline ends. The CDR3 loop spans 14 amino acids. Per the germline V gene, CDR1 is SGHRS and CDR2 is YFSETQ. CDR3 sequence reads: CASSLVTGSTEAFF. CDR3 nucleotide sequence: TGCGCCAGCAGCTTGGTAACAGGGAGCACTGAAGCTTTCTTT.

Only a few counts were recorded for this clone. V is TRBV9 and J is TRBJ2-5; TRBD2 aligns across 10 bases. The CDR3 consists of 17 residues. The germline gives CDR1 SGDLS, CDR2 YYNGEE. V was clipped by 3 bases and J by 2 bases; unmatched bases: 10. The CDR3 here is CASSADTVAGGQETQYF. CDR3 nucleotides: TGTGCCAGCAGCGCAGATACGGTAGCGGGGGGACAAGAGACCCAGTACTTC.

This chain uses TRBV5-1 with TRBJ2-5, with TRBD1 identical over 11 bases. CDR1 is SGHRS, CDR2 YFSETQ, per germline. V trimming: 4 bases; J trimming: 5 bases; junction bases outside the gene matches: 7. The CDR3 length is 15 residues. The CDR3 nucleotides read TGCGCCAGCAGCCCAGGACAGGGGGCGCAGGAGACCCAGTACTTC. Encoded protein: CASSPGQGAQETQYF.